These T cell receptor beta chains were read from a single sample in a study of OX40 agonist ivuxolimab in advanced cancers. Method: immunoSEQ multiplex PCR; TCRdb's copy keeps in-frame clones and lacks some. The sample shows about 88,000 clones, around 83% of them seen only once. The specimen was CD4+ or CD8+ T cells sorted from blood, collected in a trial of the OX40 agonist ivuxolimab. These receptor sequences come from an adult with an advanced solid tumor such as melanoma, head and neck, liver or kidney cancer. CDR3s include the opening cysteine and the closing phenylalanine or tryptophan. A D gene is named only where the DNA matches it firmly. The size field is filled for only some rows; it gives once, few, many or a size class.

abundance: once
v_gene: TRBV2
d_gene: -
j_gene: TRBJ1-1
CDR3aa: CASSEDGGGYTEAFF
CDR3nt: TGTGCCAGCAGTGAAGATGGGGGGGGATACACTGAAGCTTTCTTT

abundance: once
v_gene: TRBV5-1
d_gene: -
j_gene: TRBJ2-5
CDR3aa: CASFRGASGTKETQYF
CDR3nt: TGCGCCAGCTTTCGGGGGGCAAGCGGGACTAAAGAGACCCAGTACTTC

abundance: -
v_gene: TRBV6-5
d_gene: -
j_gene: TRBJ1-1
CDR3aa: CASIPKWGVDTEAFF
CDR3nt: TGTGCCAGCATTCCAAAATGGGGGGTGGACACTGAAGCTTTCTTT

abundance: -
v_gene: TRBV10-3
d_gene: TRBD2
j_gene: TRBJ2-3
CDR3aa: CAIGHETSGGDTQYF
CDR3nt: TGTGCCATTGGGCATGAGACTAGCGGGGGAGATACGCAGTATTTT

abundance: -
v_gene: TRBV30
d_gene: TRBD2
j_gene: TRBJ2-1
CDR3aa: CAWSFWTSGTYNEQFF
CDR3nt: TGTGCCTGGAGTTTTTGGACTAGCGGAACTTACAATGAGCAGTTCTTC

abundance: -
v_gene: TRBV28
d_gene: TRBD1
j_gene: TRBJ1-2
CDR3aa: CASNFPRGAQANYGYTF
CDR3nt: TGTGCCAGCAACTTCCCCAGGGGGGCCCAAGCTAACTATGGCTACACCTTC

abundance: -
v_gene: TRBV30
d_gene: -
j_gene: TRBJ1-3
CDR3aa: CAWGQVYENTIYF
CDR3nt: TGTGCCTGGGGACAAGTCTATGAAAACACCATATATTTT

abundance: -
v_gene: TRBV4-2
d_gene: -
j_gene: TRBJ1-6
CDR3aa: CASSPDRLARDNSPLHF
CDR3nt: TGTGCCAGCAGCCCCGACCGACTGGCCCGGGATAATTCACCCCTCCACTTT

abundance: -
v_gene: TRBV18
d_gene: TRBD2
j_gene: TRBJ2-3
CDR3aa: CASSPYTSAGTDTQYF
CDR3nt: TGTGCCAGCTCACCTTATACTAGCGCGGGCACAGATACGCAGTATTTT

abundance: few
v_gene: TRBV7-3
d_gene: TRBD2
j_gene: TRBJ2-1
CDR3aa: CASSSSSGKQFF
CDR3nt: TGTGCCAGCAGCTCCTCTAGCGGGAAGCAGTTCTTC

abundance: -
v_gene: TRBV10-3
d_gene: -
j_gene: TRBJ2-1
CDR3aa: CAISESANNEQFF
CDR3nt: TGTGCCATCAGTGAGTCGGCAAACAATGAGCAGTTCTTC

abundance: -
v_gene: TRBV25-1
d_gene: -
j_gene: TRBJ2-5
CDR3aa: CASSESDGLQFQETQYF
CDR3nt: TGTGCCAGCAGTGAATCAGACGGCCTCCAATTCCAAGAGACCCAGTACTTC

abundance: -
v_gene: TRBV10-3
d_gene: -
j_gene: TRBJ2-5
CDR3aa: CAISEAATQETQYF
CDR3nt: TGTGCCATCAGTGAGGCGGCTACACAAGAGACCCAGTACTTC

abundance: -
v_gene: TRBV18
d_gene: -
j_gene: TRBJ2-1
CDR3aa: CASSPGLGFRGLGEQFF
CDR3nt: TGTGCCAGCTCACCGGGACTTGGTTTCCGGGGTTTGGGGGAGCAGTTCTTC

abundance: -
v_gene: TRBV9
d_gene: -
j_gene: TRBJ1-4
CDR3aa: CASSTRVSGEKLFF
CDR3nt: TGTGCCAGCAGCACCCGAGTGTCGGGAGAAAAACTGTTTTTT

abundance: -
v_gene: TRBV7-2
d_gene: -
j_gene: TRBJ2-7
CDR3aa: CASSLGATRTYEQYF
CDR3nt: TGTGCCAGCAGCTTAGGTGCGACGCGAACCTACGAGCAGTACTTC

abundance: -
v_gene: TRBV7-2
d_gene: TRBD2
j_gene: TRBJ2-5
CDR3aa: CASSSLAEEETQYF
CDR3nt: TGTGCCAGCAGCTCGCTAGCGGAGGAAGAGACCCAGTACTTC

abundance: few
v_gene: TRBV28
d_gene: -
j_gene: TRBJ1-1
CDR3aa: CASSPPGLLVAFF
CDR3nt: TGTGCCAGCAGTCCCCCCGGGCTGTTGGTTGCTTTCTTT

abundance: -
v_gene: TRBV11-2
d_gene: -
j_gene: TRBJ1-5
CDR3aa: CASSFSAGVNQPQHF
CDR3nt: TGTGCCAGCAGCTTTAGTGCAGGGGTCAATCAGCCCCAGCATTTT

abundance: -
v_gene: TRBV27
d_gene: TRBD1
j_gene: TRBJ1-6
CDR3aa: CASSLMGQFNSPLHF
CDR3nt: TGTGCCAGCAGTTTGATGGGACAGTTTAATTCACCCCTCCACTTT

abundance: -
v_gene: TRBV28
d_gene: -
j_gene: TRBJ1-2
CDR3aa: CASTMGVGAYGYTF
CDR3nt: TGTGCCAGCACCATGGGGGTGGGGGCCTATGGCTACACCTTC

abundance: -
v_gene: TRBV19
d_gene: -
j_gene: TRBJ1-5
CDR3aa: CASSMEGISNQPQHF
CDR3nt: TGTGCCAGTAGTATGGAGGGGATAAGCAATCAGCCCCAGCATTTT

abundance: -
v_gene: TRBV5-1
d_gene: -
j_gene: TRBJ2-1
CDR3aa: CASSAMGQGYSYNEQFF
CDR3nt: TGCGCCAGCAGCGCAATGGGGCAGGGATACTCCTACAATGAGCAGTTCTTC

abundance: -
v_gene: TRBV5-1
d_gene: -
j_gene: TRBJ2-1
CDR3aa: CASTHRDYNEQFF
CDR3nt: TGCGCCAGCACTCACAGAGACTACAATGAGCAGTTCTTC

abundance: -
v_gene: TRBV11-2
d_gene: -
j_gene: TRBJ2-7
CDR3aa: CASSLDPTWGQYF
CDR3nt: TGTGCCAGCAGCTTAGACCCCACTTGGGGGCAGTACTTC

abundance: -
v_gene: TRBV19
d_gene: TRBD2
j_gene: TRBJ2-7
CDR3aa: CASSPSGSANEQYF
CDR3nt: TGTGCCAGTAGTCCTAGCGGGAGCGCCAACGAGCAGTACTTC

abundance: -
v_gene: TRBV28
d_gene: TRBD1
j_gene: TRBJ1-2
CDR3aa: CASSPGQGAFDGYTF
CDR3nt: TGTGCCAGCAGTCCGGGACAGGGGGCTTTTGATGGCTACACCTTC

abundance: -
v_gene: TRBV6-1
d_gene: -
j_gene: TRBJ2-7
CDR3aa: CASSAWGSRSYEQYF
CDR3nt: TGTGCCAGCAGTGCCTGGGGAAGCAGGTCCTACGAGCAGTACTTC

abundance: -
v_gene: TRBV7-2
d_gene: -
j_gene: TRBJ2-2
CDR3aa: CASSSEGGTNTGELFF
CDR3nt: TGTGCCAGCAGCTCCGAGGGGGGGACGAACACCGGGGAGCTGTTTTTT

abundance: -
v_gene: TRBV5-1
d_gene: -
j_gene: TRBJ2-1
CDR3aa: CASSYGLYSYNEQFF
CDR3nt: TGCGCCAGCAGCTACGGACTATACTCCTACAATGAGCAGTTCTTC

abundance: -
v_gene: TRBV11-3
d_gene: -
j_gene: TRBJ1-3
CDR3aa: CASSLDRTSGNTIYF
CDR3nt: TGTGCCAGCAGCTTAGACAGGACTTCTGGAAACACCATATATTTT

abundance: -
v_gene: TRBV29-1
d_gene: -
j_gene: TRBJ2-6
CDR3aa: CSVEAETGGGANVLTF
CDR3nt: TGCAGCGTTGAAGCCGAGACAGGCGGTGGGGCCAACGTCCTGACTTTC

abundance: few
v_gene: TRBV18
d_gene: -
j_gene: TRBJ1-1
CDR3aa: CASSLDTEAFF
CDR3nt: TGTGCCAGCTCACTCGACACTGAAGCTTTCTTT

abundance: once
v_gene: TRBV7-9
d_gene: TRBD1
j_gene: TRBJ1-5
CDR3aa: CASSIQGSNQPQHF
CDR3nt: TGTGCCAGCAGCATACAGGGGAGCAATCAGCCCCAGCATTTT

abundance: -
v_gene: TRBV28
d_gene: -
j_gene: TRBJ2-7
CDR3aa: CASSLPGYEQYF
CDR3nt: TGTGCCAGCAGTTTACCGGGCTACGAGCAGTACTTC

abundance: -
v_gene: TRBV9
d_gene: -
j_gene: TRBJ1-2
CDR3aa: CASSASFNVNYGYTF
CDR3nt: TGTGCCAGCAGCGCCTCATTCAACGTAAACTATGGCTACACCTTC

abundance: -
v_gene: TRBV27
d_gene: -
j_gene: TRBJ1-1
CDR3aa: CASSLRGRGWDTEAFF
CDR3nt: TGTGCCAGCAGTTTAAGGGGGAGAGGGTGGGACACTGAAGCTTTCTTT

abundance: -
v_gene: TRBV2
d_gene: TRBD1
j_gene: TRBJ1-1
CDR3aa: CASTSQQGRTTEAFF
CDR3nt: TGTGCCAGCACCTCCCAACAGGGGAGAACAACTGAAGCTTTCTTT

abundance: -
v_gene: TRBV2
d_gene: -
j_gene: TRBJ2-1
CDR3aa: CASIPHAQYDEQFF
CDR3nt: TGTGCCAGCATTCCCCACGCCCAGTACGATGAGCAGTTCTTC

abundance: once
v_gene: TRBV6-4
d_gene: TRBD2
j_gene: TRBJ2-7
CDR3aa: CASSDHRGSYEQYF
CDR3nt: TGTGCCAGCAGTGACCATCGCGGGAGCTACGAGCAGTACTTC

abundance: -
v_gene: TRBV19
d_gene: -
j_gene: TRBJ2-6
CDR3aa: CASSNPVGYGANVLTF
CDR3nt: TGTGCCAGTAGTAATCCCGTAGGGTACGGGGCCAACGTCCTGACTTTC

abundance: -
v_gene: TRBV11-3
d_gene: -
j_gene: TRBJ2-1
CDR3aa: CASSLMLGSYEQFF
CDR3nt: TGTGCCAGCAGCTTAATGCTGGGTTCCTATGAGCAGTTCTTC

abundance: -
v_gene: TRBV2
d_gene: TRBD1
j_gene: TRBJ2-2
CDR3aa: CASTKDRVGTGELFF
CDR3nt: TGTGCCAGCACCAAAGACAGGGTAGGCACCGGGGAGCTGTTTTTT

abundance: -
v_gene: TRBV10-3
d_gene: -
j_gene: TRBJ1-5
CDR3aa: CATANAGGNQPQHF
CDR3nt: TGTGCCACCGCCAACGCAGGAGGCAATCAGCCCCAGCATTTT

abundance: -
v_gene: TRBV7-2
d_gene: TRBD2
j_gene: TRBJ2-5
CDR3aa: CASSSTSWRETQYF
CDR3nt: TGTGCCAGCAGCTCGACTAGCTGGAGGGAGACCCAGTACTTC

abundance: -
v_gene: TRBV5-4
d_gene: -
j_gene: TRBJ2-1
CDR3aa: CASSSSRVRSYNEQFF
CDR3nt: TGTGCCAGCAGCTCCTCCCGAGTTAGGTCCTACAATGAGCAGTTCTTC

abundance: -
v_gene: TRBV19
d_gene: -
j_gene: TRBJ1-5
CDR3aa: CASSIRGNQPQHF
CDR3nt: TGTGCCAGTAGTATCAGAGGAAATCAGCCCCAGCATTTT

abundance: -
v_gene: TRBV5-1
d_gene: -
j_gene: TRBJ2-5
CDR3aa: CASSLERAQETQYF
CDR3nt: TGCGCCAGCAGCTTGGAAAGGGCCCAAGAGACCCAGTACTTC

abundance: few
v_gene: TRBV6-5
d_gene: -
j_gene: TRBJ1-5
CDR3aa: CASSYGTGGNQPQHF
CDR3nt: TGTGCCAGCAGTTACGGAACGGGTGGTAATCAGCCCCAGCATTTT

abundance: -
v_gene: TRBV18
d_gene: -
j_gene: TRBJ2-5
CDR3aa: CASSPRKGGGETQYF
CDR3nt: TGTGCCAGCTCACCTAGAAAGGGTGGAGGAGAGACCCAGTACTTC